The clone carrying this TCR beta chain has only one observation. The sample has other DNA sequences that encode this CDR3 too. These data are taken from a study of T cell responses to AZD1222 COVID-19 vaccine. Germline V gene data show CDR1 as MNHEY and CDR2 as SMNVEV (reference sequence). Trimming removed 6 bases from V and 6 bases from J, with 9 bases in between. The CDR3 length is 12 residues. Sequencing was performed with immunoSEQ multiplex PCR; in TCRdb, only in-frame clones are kept and a portion is missing. The data show under 200,000 clones, about nine tenths seen once. V gene TRBV27 combines with J gene TRBJ2-1; D is possibly TRBD2 (5 bases). Sequenced material: peripheral blood, taken on day 0 of AZD1222 vaccination. The sequence came from an adult in good health. The CDR3 nucleotides are TGTGCCAGCAGCCTGGCGGGCAATGAGCAGTTCTTC. Its translation is CASSLAGNEQFF.